The clone carrying this T cell receptor (beta chain) was seen a single time. Sequencing was performed with immunoSEQ multiplex PCR; in TCRdb, only in-frame clones are kept and a portion is missing. This sample yields some 200,000 clones, of which 75% to 95% are seen a single time; about 0.95% belongs to the top ten. This sample is part of a study of cytomegalovirus exposure and HLA in healthy donors. V shed 5 bases and J shed 1 base, with 14 bases lying between them. CDR3 length: 15 amino acids. Germline V gives CDR1 SSHAT, CDR2 FNYEAQ (reference sequence). Sequencing was carried out using PBMCs. The genes are TRBV7-7 and TRBJ1-1; tentative D call: TRBD1 (6 bases). The receptor was derived from a woman aged 18-29 years in good health and CMV-seronegative. The CDR3 sequence is CASSPLTGGNTEAFF. The CDR3, as DNA: TGTGCCAGCAGCCCGCTGACAGGAGGGAACACTGAAGCTTTCTTT.